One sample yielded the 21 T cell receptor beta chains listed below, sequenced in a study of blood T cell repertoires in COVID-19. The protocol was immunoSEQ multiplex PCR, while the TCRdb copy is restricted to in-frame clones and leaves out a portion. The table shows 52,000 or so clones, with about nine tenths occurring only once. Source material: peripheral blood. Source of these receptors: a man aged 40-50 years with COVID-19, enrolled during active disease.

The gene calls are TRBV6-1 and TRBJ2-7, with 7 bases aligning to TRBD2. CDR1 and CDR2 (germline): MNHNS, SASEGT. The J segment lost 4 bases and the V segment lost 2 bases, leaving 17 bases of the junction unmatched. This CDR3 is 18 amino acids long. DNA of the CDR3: TGTGCCAGCAGTGAAACGGGGGGTGCGGGGTTTCATGGTTACGAGCAGTACTTC. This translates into CASSETGGAGFHGYEQYF.

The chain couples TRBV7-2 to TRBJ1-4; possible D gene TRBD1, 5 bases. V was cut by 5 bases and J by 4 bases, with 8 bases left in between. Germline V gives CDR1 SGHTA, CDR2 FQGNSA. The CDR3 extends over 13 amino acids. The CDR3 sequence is CASSRGDNEKLFF. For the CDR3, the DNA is TGTGCCAGCAGCCGGGGGGATAATGAAAAACTGTTTTTT.

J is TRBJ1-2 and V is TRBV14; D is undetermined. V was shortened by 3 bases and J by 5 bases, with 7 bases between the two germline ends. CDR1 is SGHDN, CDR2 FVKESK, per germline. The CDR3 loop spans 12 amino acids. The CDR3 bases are TGTGCCAGCAGCCAGGGCCGTTATGGCTACACCTTC. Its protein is CASSQGRYGYTF.

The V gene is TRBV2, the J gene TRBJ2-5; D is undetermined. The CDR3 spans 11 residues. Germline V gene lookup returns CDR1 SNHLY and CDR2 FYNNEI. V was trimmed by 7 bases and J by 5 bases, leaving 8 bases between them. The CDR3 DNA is TGTGCCAGCACTCCTGTGGAGACCCAGTACTTC. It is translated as CASTPVETQYF.

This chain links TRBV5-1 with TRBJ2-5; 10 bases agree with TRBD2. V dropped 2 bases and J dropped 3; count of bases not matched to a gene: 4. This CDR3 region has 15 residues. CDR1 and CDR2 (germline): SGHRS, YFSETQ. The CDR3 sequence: CASSLAGGREETQYF. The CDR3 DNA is TGCGCCAGCAGCTTAGCGGGAGGGCGTGAAGAGACCCAGTACTTC.

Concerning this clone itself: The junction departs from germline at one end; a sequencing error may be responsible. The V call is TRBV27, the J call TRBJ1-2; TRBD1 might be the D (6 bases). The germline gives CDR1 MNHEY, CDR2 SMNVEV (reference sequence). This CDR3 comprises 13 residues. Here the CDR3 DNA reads TGTGCCAGCAGTCAACAGGGTTACTATAGCTACACCTTC. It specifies CASSQQGYYSYTF.

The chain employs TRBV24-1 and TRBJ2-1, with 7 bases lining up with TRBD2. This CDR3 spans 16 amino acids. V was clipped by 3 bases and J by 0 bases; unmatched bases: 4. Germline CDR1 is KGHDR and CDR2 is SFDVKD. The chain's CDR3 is CATSDMGGSSYNEQFF. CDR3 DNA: TGTGCCACCAGTGATATGGGCGGGAGCTCCTACAATGAGCAGTTCTTC.

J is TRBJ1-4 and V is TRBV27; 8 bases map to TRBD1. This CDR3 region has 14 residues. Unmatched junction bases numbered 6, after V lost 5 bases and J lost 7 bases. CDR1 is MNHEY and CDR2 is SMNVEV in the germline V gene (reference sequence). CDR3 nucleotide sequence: TGTGCCAGCAGTACCGACAGGGGACGTGAAAAACTGTTTTTT. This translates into CASSTDRGREKLFF.

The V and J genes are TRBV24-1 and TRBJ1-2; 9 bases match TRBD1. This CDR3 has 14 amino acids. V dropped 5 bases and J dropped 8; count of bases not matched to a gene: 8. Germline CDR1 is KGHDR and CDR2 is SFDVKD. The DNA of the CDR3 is TGTGCCACCAGTGTGGGACAGGGCGGTGGCGGCTACACCTTC. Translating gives CATSVGQGGGGYTF.

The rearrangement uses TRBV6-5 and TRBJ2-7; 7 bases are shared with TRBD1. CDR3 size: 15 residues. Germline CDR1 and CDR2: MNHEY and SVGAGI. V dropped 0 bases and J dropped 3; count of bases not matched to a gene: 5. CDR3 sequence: CASSYSAGGIYEQYF. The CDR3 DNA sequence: TGTGCCAGCAGTTACTCGGCAGGGGGTATCTACGAGCAGTACTTC.

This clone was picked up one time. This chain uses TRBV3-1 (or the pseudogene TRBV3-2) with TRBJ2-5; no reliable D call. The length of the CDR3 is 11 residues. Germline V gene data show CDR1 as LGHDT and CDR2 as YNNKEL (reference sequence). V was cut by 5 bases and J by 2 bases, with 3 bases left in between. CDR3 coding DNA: TGTGCCAGCAGCGTACAAGAGACCCAGTACTTC. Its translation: CASSVQETQYF.

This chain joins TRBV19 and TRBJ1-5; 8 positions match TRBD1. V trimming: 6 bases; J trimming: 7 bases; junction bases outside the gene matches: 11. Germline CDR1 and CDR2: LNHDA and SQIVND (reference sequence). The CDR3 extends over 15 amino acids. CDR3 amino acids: CASRDGQGGKQPQHF. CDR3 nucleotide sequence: TGTGCCAGTAGGGACGGACAGGGAGGAAAACAGCCCCAGCATTTT.

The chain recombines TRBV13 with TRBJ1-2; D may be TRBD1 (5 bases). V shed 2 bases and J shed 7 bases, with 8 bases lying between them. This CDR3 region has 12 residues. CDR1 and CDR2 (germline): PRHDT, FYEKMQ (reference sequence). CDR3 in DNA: TGTGCCAGCAGCTTACAGGGAAGTGGCTACACCTTC. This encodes CASSLQGSGYTF.

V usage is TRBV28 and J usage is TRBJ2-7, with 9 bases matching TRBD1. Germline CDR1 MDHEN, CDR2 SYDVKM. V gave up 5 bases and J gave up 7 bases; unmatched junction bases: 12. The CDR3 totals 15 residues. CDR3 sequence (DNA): TGTGCCAGCAGTGGCATAGGACAGGGGACGCCTGAGCAGTACTTC. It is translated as CASSGIGQGTPEQYF.

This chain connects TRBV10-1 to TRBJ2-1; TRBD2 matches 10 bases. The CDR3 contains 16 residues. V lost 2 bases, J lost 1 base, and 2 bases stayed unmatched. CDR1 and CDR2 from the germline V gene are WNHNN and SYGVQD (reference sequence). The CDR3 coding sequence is TGCGCCAGCAGTGAGGGTAGCGGGAGGTCCTACAATGAGCAGTTCTTC. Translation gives CASSEGSGRSYNEQFF.

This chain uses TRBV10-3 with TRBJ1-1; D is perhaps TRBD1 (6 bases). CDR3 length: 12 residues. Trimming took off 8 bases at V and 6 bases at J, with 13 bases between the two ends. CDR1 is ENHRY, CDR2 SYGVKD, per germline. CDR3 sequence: CAIGRDIPEAFF. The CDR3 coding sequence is TGTGCCATCGGCCGGGACATCCCTGAAGCTTTCTTT.

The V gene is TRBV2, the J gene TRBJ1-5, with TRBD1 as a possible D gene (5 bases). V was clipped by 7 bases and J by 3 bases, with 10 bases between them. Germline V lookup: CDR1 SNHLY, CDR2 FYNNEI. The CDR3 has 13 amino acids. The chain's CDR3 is CASTARANQPQHF. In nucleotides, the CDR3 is TGTGCCAGCACTGCCAGGGCCAATCAGCCCCAGCATTTT.

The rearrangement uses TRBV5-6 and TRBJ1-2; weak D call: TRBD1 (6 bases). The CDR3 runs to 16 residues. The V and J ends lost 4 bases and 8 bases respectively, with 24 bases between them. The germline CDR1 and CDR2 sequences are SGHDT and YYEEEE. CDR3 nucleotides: TGTGCCAGCAGCGGCCATTCAGGGGCGTTGGTAGGAGGCTACACCTTC. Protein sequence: CASSGHSGALVGGYTF.

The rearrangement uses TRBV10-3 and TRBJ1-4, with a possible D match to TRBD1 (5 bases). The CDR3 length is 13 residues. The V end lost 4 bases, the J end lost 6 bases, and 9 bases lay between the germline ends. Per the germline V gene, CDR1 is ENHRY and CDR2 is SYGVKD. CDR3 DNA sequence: TGTGCCATCAGTGGCGGGGGGGATGAAAAACTGTTTTTT. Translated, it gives CAISGGGDEKLFF.

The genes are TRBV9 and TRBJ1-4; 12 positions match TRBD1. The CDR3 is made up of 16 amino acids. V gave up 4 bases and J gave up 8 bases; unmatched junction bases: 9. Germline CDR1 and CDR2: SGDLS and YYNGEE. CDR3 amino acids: CASSTGTGGLGEKLFF. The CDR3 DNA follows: TGTGCCAGCAGCACCGGGACAGGGGGCCTAGGGGAAAAACTGTTTTTT.

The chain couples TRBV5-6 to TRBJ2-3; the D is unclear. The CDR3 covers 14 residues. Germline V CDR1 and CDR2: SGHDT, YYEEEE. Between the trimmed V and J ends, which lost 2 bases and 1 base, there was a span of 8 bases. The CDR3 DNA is TGTGCCAGCAGCTTCTACGTCCGCACAGATACGCAGTATTTT. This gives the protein CASSFYVRTDTQYF.